A selection of T cell receptor beta chains follows, all from one sample in a study of T cell clonotyping in hematopoietic cell transplantation. Sequencing used immunoSEQ multiplex PCR; TCRdb keeps in-frame clones, though not all of them. Found here are about 9,400 clones, over 75% of them singletons; the top ten hold about 17%. Sequenced material: PBMCs, taken 180 days after allogeneic stem cell transplant. The source of these receptors is a male patient aged 40 to 55 who had an allogeneic stem cell transplant from a related donor, so the T cells may come from the graft donor. Some clones in this sample may be carry-over from other donors' samples. Both conserved end residues are part of each CDR3. D genes are given only for firm matches. Clone sizes are given selectively: once, few, many, or a class where the clone is expanded.

D gene	clone size	V gene	J gene	CDR3 DNA	CDR3 protein
-	-	TRBV7-6	TRBJ2-2	TGTGCCAGCAGCCAGCGGGACACCGGGGAGCTGTTTTTT	CASSQRDTGELFF
TRBD1	once	TRBV10-3	TRBJ1-1	TGTGCCATCAATCGGGACAGGGCGGGCACTGAAGCTTTCTTT	CAINRDRAGTEAFF
TRBD1	-	TRBV27	TRBJ1-6	TGTGCCAGCAGTTACGGACAGGGGTATAATTCACCCCTCCACTTT	CASSYGQGYNSPLHF
-	-	TRBV28	TRBJ1-5	TGTGCCAGCAGCGTTATCCAGGGTAGCAATCAGCCCCAGCATTTT	CASSVIQGSNQPQHF
TRBD1	-	TRBV27	TRBJ1-2	TGTGCCAGCAGCCCTACAGGGGAAGGGTATGGCTACACCTTC	CASSPTGEGYGYTF
-	once	TRBV13	TRBJ1-3	TGTGCCAGCAGCACCTGGACAGATGGAAACACCATATATTTT	CASSTWTDGNTIYF
TRBD1	once	TRBV28	TRBJ2-4	TGTGCCAGCAGTACAGGGGTTCTAGCCAAAAACATTCAGTACTTC	CASSTGVLAKNIQYF
-	few	TRBV4-3	TRBJ1-6	TGCGCCAGCAGCCAAGCCCCCTTGGGGGGGAATGGGTCACCCCTCCACTTT	CASSQAPLGGNGSPLHF
-	-	TRBV7-9	TRBJ1-1	TGTGCCAGCAGCTTTCTACAGGCCACGGGTGAAGCTTTCTTT	CASSFLQATGEAFF
-	-	TRBV5-1	TRBJ1-3	TGCGCCAGCAGCTCCCTTATTTTAGGCTCTGGAAACACCATATATTTT	CASSSLILGSGNTIYF
-	-	TRBV11-2	TRBJ1-5	TGTGCCAGCAGCCTGACAGGTAGCAATCAGCCCCAGCATTTT	CASSLTGSNQPQHF
-	-	TRBV9	TRBJ2-7	TGTGCCAGCAGCGCCGGGGGAGGCTCGGCCTACGAGCAGTACTTC	CASSAGGGSAYEQYF
TRBD1	-	TRBV27	TRBJ1-1	TGTGCCAGCAGTTACGGGACAGGGACATACACTGAAGCTTTCTTT	CASSYGTGTYTEAFF
-	-	TRBV28	TRBJ1-2	TGTGCCAGCAGTCTAACCTACTATGGCTACACCTTC	CASSLTYYGYTF
-	few	TRBV6-5	TRBJ1-2	TGTGCCAGCAGGATCCCGACGGGCTATGGCTACACCTTC	CASRIPTGYGYTF
-	-	TRBV4-1	TRBJ1-2	TGCGCCAGCAAGGCAAGCGGGAGGGACCGCCGTTGGGGCTATGGCTACACCTTC	CASKASGRDRRWGYGYTF
-	-	TRBV6-5	TRBJ1-5	TGTGCCAGTTCGCTCCAACAGGGACAGCCCCAGCATTTT	CASSLQQGQPQHF
-	-	TRBV2	TRBJ1-1	TGTGCCAGCGTTCGACCGGGAGGCAGCACTGAAGCTTTCTTT	CASVRPGGSTEAFF
TRBD2	-	TRBV7-2	TRBJ2-3	TGTGCCAGCAGCTTACAAAGCGGGGGTATCGATACGCAGTATTTT	CASSLQSGGIDTQYF
TRBD1	-	TRBV2	TRBJ2-1	TGTGCCAGCCTGAGGGGGCCCCTAAACTGGGATGAGCAGTTCTTC	CASLRGPLNWDEQFF
TRBD1	once	TRBV6-5	TRBJ1-2	TGTGCCAGCAGTTTTACAGGGGGCACCCATGGCTACACCTTC	CASSFTGGTHGYTF
TRBD1	once	TRBV6-1	TRBJ1-6	TGTGCCAGCAGTGTGACAGGGTGGTTGGGAACAGATTCACCCCTCCACTTT	CASSVTGWLGTDSPLHF